A few counts support the clone carrying this T cell receptor beta chain. The antigen remains unidentified. The source material, RNA transcripts, was used to amplify TCR beta CDR3 regions. HTBI primers drove first-round RT-PCR of the TCR CDR3. TCRdb reprocessed the multiplex PCR reads with MiXCR, giving one entry per CDR3 protein. This sample has 300,000 to 350,000 distinct CDR3 sequences; over 20% occur once, and the top ten carry around 48%. This specimen comes from a study of T cells in Graves' hyperthyroidism and ophthalmopathy. Broader study findings: Clonotypes that were expanded in thyroid above 0.001 mostly appeared in blood too. In validation, the model predicted ophthalmopathy. These predictions came a median about 6 months before onset.

Sequencing input: blood. This receptor was obtained from a woman in her forties or fifties with Graves' hyperthyroidism.

The DNA for the CDR3 is TGTGCCACCAGTGACGAACTACTGAGCACAGATACGCAGTATTTT. Protein sequence: CATSDELLSTDTQYF. The gene calls are TRBV24-1 and TRBJ2-3; D gene uncertain. The CDR3 loop spans 15 amino acids. Between the trimmed V and J ends, which lost 4 bases and 0 bases, there was a span of 10 bases. Germline V CDR1 and CDR2: KGHDR, SFDVKD.